This entry features one TCR beta chain sequence. The entry originates in a study of blood T cell repertoires in COVID-19. About the research overall: Acute-phase and convalescent COVID-19 samples originated in the United States, Italy and Spain.

Study processing details: Researchers report that nucleated cell counts were estimated from reference gene primer amplification. This table comes from immunoSEQ multiplex PCR, and its TCRdb copy is limited to in-frame clones, with some not included. V and J calls plus clone size are reproduced from that table; the DNA served to infer D and trimming. The data show fewer than 95,000 clones, under 80% seen once. Enrolment of Seattle patients took place during active infection, and they were followed longitudinally. Sequenced material: peripheral blood. This sequence originates from a man aged 65 to 85 with COVID-19, enrolled during active disease.

The CDR3 sequence is CASSLGTVYTEAFF. The CDR3 DNA reads as TGTGCCAGCAGTTTAGGGACAGTCTACACTGAAGCTTTCTTT. The chain joins TRBV6-5 to TRBJ1-1; 7 bases match TRBD1. J gave up 3 bases and V 4 bases, and 5 bases lay outside the gene matches. The CDR3 is made up of 14 amino acids. Germline-derived CDR1 and CDR2 are MNHEY and SVGAGI.